The T cell receptor beta chain described here comes from a study of T cell responses to AZD1222 COVID-19 vaccine. The overall study: Second-dose intervals of approximately 4 or approximately 12 weeks were pooled.

General study findings and limits: Donor demographics were predominantly white British with a female majority; clonal diversity may be underestimated. Researchers report vaccine-associated CD4 TCRs spanning spike, with dominance at 160-218 and 743-854. There were repertoire samples only from the period after the peak T cell response.

Assay used: immunoSEQ multiplex PCR; TCRdb lists only in-frame clones, some missing. The data show fewer than 120,000 clones, less than 95% seen once. To note about this clone: The target antigen is unknown.

This CDR3 has 14 residues. The junction had 4 bases not matched to a gene; V was cut back by 4 bases and J by 6 bases. Germline loops: CDR1 WNHNN, CDR2 SYGVQD (reference sequence). The clonotype comes from an adult in good health. The J gene is TRBJ1-1, the V gene TRBV10-1, with 11 bases fitting TRBD1. The sequencing used peripheral blood, collected on day 0 of AZD1222 vaccination. The CDR3 protein is CASSARTGGAEAFF. CDR3 nucleotide sequence: TGCGCCAGCAGTGCCCGGACAGGGGGCGCTGAAGCTTTCTTT.